This T cell receptor (beta chain) is drawn from a study of CD8 T cells in ankylosing spondylitis. The V and J ends lost 3 bases and 8 bases, in that order; junction bases with no gene match: 9. CDR3 length: 15 residues. CDR1 LNHDA and CDR2 SQIVND come from the germline V gene (reference sequence). By quantitative 5'-RACE with molecular barcodes, the TCR beta libraries were made. TCRdb reanalysed the 5' RACE reads using MiXCR and keeps one entry per CDR3 protein. This table has some 100,000 distinct CDR3 sequences, roughly 8.5% appearing once. Study-wide results and limits: Earlier reports found some motif variants in synovial fluid and blood in reactive arthritis. Within ankylosing spondylitis blood, a TCR beta motif made up of several highly homologous variants appeared to be characteristic. In peripheral blood, disease-linked CD8+ clones occurred at relatively low frequencies. Enrichment of disease-linked clones was reportedly significant in matched ankylosing spondylitis synovial fluid.

Concerning this clonotype: What it recognizes is unknown.

Sample: blood, either unsorted or a sorted T cell fraction (not recorded which). This chain joins TRBV19 and TRBJ1-5, with 8 bases fitting TRBD1. This receptor was obtained from a male donor with ankylosing spondylitis. CDR3 coding DNA: TGTGCCAGTAGTATCCAGGGGGCCCCTAGGGAGCCCCAGCATTTT. Protein product: CASSIQGAPREPQHF.